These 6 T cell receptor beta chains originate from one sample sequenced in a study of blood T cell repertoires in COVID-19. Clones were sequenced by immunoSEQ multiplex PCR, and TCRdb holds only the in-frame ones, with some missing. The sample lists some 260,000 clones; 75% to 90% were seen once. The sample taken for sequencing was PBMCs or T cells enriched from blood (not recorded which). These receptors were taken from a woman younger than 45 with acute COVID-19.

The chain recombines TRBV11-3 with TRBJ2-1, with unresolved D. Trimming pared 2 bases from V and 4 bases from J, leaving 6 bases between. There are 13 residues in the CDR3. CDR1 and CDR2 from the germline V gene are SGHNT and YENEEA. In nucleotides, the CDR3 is TGTGCCAGCAGCTTATTTTCGTACAATGAGCAGTTCTTC. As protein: CASSLFSYNEQFF. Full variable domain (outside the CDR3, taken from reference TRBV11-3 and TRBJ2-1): EAGVVQSPRYKIIEKKQPVAFWCNPISGHNTLYWYLQNLGQGPELLIRYENEEAVDDSQLPKDRFSAERLKGVDSTLKIQPAELGDSAVYLCASSLFSYNEQFFGPGTRLTVL.

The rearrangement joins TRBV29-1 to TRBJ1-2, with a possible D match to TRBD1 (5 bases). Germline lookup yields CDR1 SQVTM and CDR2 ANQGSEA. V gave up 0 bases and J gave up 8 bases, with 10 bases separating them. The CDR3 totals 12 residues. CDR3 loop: CSVEDPRQGYTF. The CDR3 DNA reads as TGCAGCGTTGAAGATCCGCGACAGGGCTACACCTTC.

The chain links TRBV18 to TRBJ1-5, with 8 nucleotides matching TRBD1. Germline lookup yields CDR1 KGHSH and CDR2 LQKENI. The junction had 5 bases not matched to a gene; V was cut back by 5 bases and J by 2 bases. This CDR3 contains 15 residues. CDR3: CASSLDRVGNQPQHF. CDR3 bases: TGTGCCAGCTCATTGGACAGGGTCGGCAATCAGCCCCAGCATTTT.

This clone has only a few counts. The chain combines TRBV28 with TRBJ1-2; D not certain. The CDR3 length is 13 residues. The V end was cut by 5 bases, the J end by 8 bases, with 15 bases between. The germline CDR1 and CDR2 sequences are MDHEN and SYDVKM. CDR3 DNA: TGTGCCAGCAGTGCGGGCTCCACGGGGGGCTACACCTTC. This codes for CASSAGSTGGYTF.

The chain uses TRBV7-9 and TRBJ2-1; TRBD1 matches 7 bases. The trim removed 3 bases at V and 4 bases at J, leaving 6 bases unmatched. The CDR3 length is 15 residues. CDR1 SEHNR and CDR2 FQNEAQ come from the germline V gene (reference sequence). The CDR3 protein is CASSLRQGVYNEQFF. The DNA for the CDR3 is TGTGCCAGCAGCTTGCGCCAGGGGGTATACAATGAGCAGTTCTTC.

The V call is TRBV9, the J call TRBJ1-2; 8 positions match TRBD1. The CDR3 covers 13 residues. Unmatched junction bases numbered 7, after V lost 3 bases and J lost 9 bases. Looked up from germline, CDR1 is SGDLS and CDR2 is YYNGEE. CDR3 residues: CASSGQGRSSYTF. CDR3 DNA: TGTGCCAGCAGCGGACAGGGGAGATCAAGCTACACCTTC. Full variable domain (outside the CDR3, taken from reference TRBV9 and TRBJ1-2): DSGVTQTPKHLITATGQRVTLRCSPRSGDLSVYWYQQSLDQGLQFLIQYYNGEERAKGNILERFSAQQFPDLHSELNLSSLELGDSALYFCASSGQGRSSYTFGSGTRLTVV.